The following is a TCR beta chain sequence with its context. V shed 5 bases and J shed 1 base, with 12 bases lying between them. The CDR3 has 15 amino acids. The germline CDR1 and CDR2 sequences are MNHEY and SMNVEV (reference sequence). Per the study methods: Nucleated cell counts were estimated from reference gene primer amplification. Profiled with immunoSEQ multiplex PCR; TCRdb holds only in-frame clones, not every one. V and J calls plus clone size are reproduced from that table; the DNA served to infer D and trimming. The repertoire holds about 150,000 clones, with around 84% as singletons. This specimen comes from a study of blood T cell repertoires in COVID-19.

This TCR was sampled from a man older than 75 with acute or convalescent COVID-19. V and J are TRBV27 and TRBJ2-1; possible D gene TRBD2, 5 bases. The sequenced sample consisted of peripheral blood. Here the CDR3 reads CASSPVDLSYNEQFF. CDR3 DNA sequence: TGTGCCAGCAGTCCTGTGGACTTATCCTACAATGAGCAGTTCTTC.